The sequence of this T cell receptor beta chain was determined in a study of T-cell reconstitution after alpha-beta-depleted transplantation in children. This clonotype was seen a few times. Its antigen remains unidentified. Overall study findings and caveats: At around two months after transplant, the alpha-beta T cells were reportedly derived from several hundred expanded clones that came from non-depleted graft cells. Fresh T-cell production supplied most of the T-cell counts and diversity seen one year after transplant. There were some patients whose high TCRbeta diversity at day 60 came from surviving recipient T cells and thymic progenitors.

The V gene end was trimmed by 6 bases and the J gene end by 1 base; junction bases not matched to a gene: 6. The germline gives CDR1 ENHRY, CDR2 SYGVKD. The CDR3 length is 17 residues. It was with unique molecular identifiers that the TCRbeta library was prepared. MiXCR, applied by TCRdb to the PCR reads, yields one record per CDR3 protein. Here the sample spans approximately 430,000 distinct CDR3 sequences, around 16% being singletons. Sequenced material: PBMCs, mostly from graft donor cells, taken 360 days after TCRalphabeta/CD19-depleted stem cell transplant. The V call is TRBV10-3, the J call TRBJ2-3; 14 bases agree with TRBD2. The receptor was isolated from a boy in the first two years of life who had a stem cell transplant for Wiskott-Aldrich syndrome, so the T cells may come from the graft donor. DNA for the CDR3: TGTGCCATCAGATCGACTAGCGGGAGGGCCGGCACAGATACGCAGTATTTT. This gives the protein CAIRSTSGRAGTDTQYF.